This record concerns one T cell receptor (beta chain) sequence. PCR was performed using 60 Vbeta and 13 Jbeta primers. Clones were read by immunoSEQ multiplex PCR, and TCRdb kept only the in-frame ones, dropping some. Of about 170,000 clones detected, roughly 72% appear once; the ten largest clones hold approximately 6.9%. The data were taken from a study of cytomegalovirus exposure and HLA in healthy donors. V lost 8 bases to trimming and J lost 6 bases; unmatched junction nucleotides: 8. The germline V gene encodes CDR1 SGHRS and CDR2 YFSETQ. This CDR3 is built from 14 residues. This sequence joins TRBV5-1 and TRBJ2-2; 9 bases are a match to TRBD1. Sequencing used PBMCs. The source of this sequence is a man aged 40-49 years in good health and CMV-seropositive. CDR3 amino acids: CASKPGQGPGELFF. Here the CDR3 DNA reads TGCGCCAGTAAGCCGGGACAGGGCCCCGGGGAGCTGTTTTTT.